The entry below describes one TCR beta chain. There is no known antigen for this receptor. Base qualities are not provided; no much larger clone lies one nucleotide away. This sample was taken from a study of PD-1 blockade in classical Hodgkin lymphoma (dated by TCRdb to about 2020). With respect to the entire study: To define a peripheral blood immune signature of response to PD-1 blockade in classical Hodgkin lymphoma, the study combined TCR beta sequencing with CyTOF.

There are 16 amino acids in the CDR3, from cysteine to phenylalanine inclusive. Here the CDR3 DNA is all that survives: 48 bases in frame from base 1. CDR1 and CDR2 are drawn from the germline V gene: SNHLY, FYNNEI. V is cut by 1 base and J by 2 bases, and the space between the germline ends is 13 bases. The paper as a whole reports these results and caveats: Newly diagnosed patients were reported to have lower baseline TCR diversity than healthy donors, and relapsed/refractory patients were reported to have lower baseline TCR diversity still. The study was limited to a single clinical trial cohort, and causes of repertoire differences, possibly disease activity or prior therapy, remained undefined.

The Qiagen DNeasy kit was used to extract genomic DNA from unsorted PBMCs and from the negatively selected CD4+ and CD8+ fractions. Amplification of TCR beta CDR3 regions was done by immunoSEQ multiplex PCR with primers that anneal to V and J segments. Amplification bias was minimized using a synthetic immune receptor repertoire, and residual bias was removed computationally after sequencing. The original methods were these. Custom Python scripts were used to quantify repertoire diversity as the Shannon entropy index. Unsorted, CD4+ and CD8+ repertoires were analyzed separately, except in combined analyses where CD4+ and CD8+ sequences were merged in silico. Not all clones reach the TCRdb copy of this immuneACCESS table, which keeps in-frame sequences only. Checked studies attribute under half of the gap to unresolved V genes and leave the rest unexplained. The V and J calls and clone size come from that table; D and trimming were worked out from the DNA. Here the sample has about 21,000 clones; approximately 87% occur a single time. The top ten hold approximately 7% of the sample.

The time point label, read with the paper, signifies: newly diagnosed, previously untreated cHL patient sample. CD8+ T cells were purified from thawed PBMCs by magnetic negative selection with a Miltenyi CD8+ T cell isolation kit. PBMCs from patients with newly diagnosed, previously untreated classical Hodgkin lymphoma were sequenced as a comparison group for the relapsed/refractory trial patients. Peripheral blood was collected in 8 mL Vacutainer Cell Preparation Tubes, from which PBMCs were isolated by centrifugation and then cryopreserved. Purified CD4+ and CD8+ fractions were generated only in cases for which an additional PBMC sample was available. Magnetically labelled cells were removed on LS columns in a quadroMACS separator, and the flow-through was collected as the purified fraction.

The rearranged chain carries TRBV2 and TRBJ2-3, and the D gene may be TRBD2, 5 bases matching. The receptor's source is a human donor with classical Hodgkin lymphoma. The specimen was CD8+ T cells from blood. Read as DNA, the sequence is TGTGCCAGCAGTGAAGGGACTTGGACTTTCACAGATACGCAGTATTTT. This codes for CASSEGTWTFTDTQYF.